Listed below are T cell receptor beta chains from one sample, sequenced in a study of CD4 T cell repertoires in COVID-19. Using immunoSEQ multiplex PCR, the repertoire was profiled, and TCRdb retains in-frame clones only, with some absent. The profile shows about 75,000 clones, 83% of them singletons. The material was CD4+ T cells from peripheral blood, obtained after recovery from COVID-19. The receptors originated from a human donor who had COVID-19. The CDR3 runs from the conserved cysteine through the conserved F or W. A D gene is named only where the DNA matches it firmly. Size tells how often a clone was seen (once, few, many) or the class of an expanded clone, and some rows leave it out.

TRBV5-6,-,-,12,TRBJ2-3,CASKSFVDTQYF,TGTGCCAGCAAAAGTTTTGTGGATACGCAGTATTTT
TRBV7-2,-,-,12,TRBJ2-7,CASSFFSYEQYF,TGTGCCAGCAGCTTCTTCTCCTACGAGCAGTACTTC
TRBV5-6,-,once,16,TRBJ2-3,CASSRPTGQITDTQYF,TGTGCCAGCAGCAGGCCCACAGGGCAGATCACAGATACGCAGTATTTT
TRBV6-5,-,-,13,TRBJ1-5,CASKRWSNQPQHF,TGTGCCAGCAAAAGATGGAGCAATCAGCCCCAGCATTTT
TRBV21-1,-,-,19,TRBJ2-7,CASSKKGPDDLKGVYEQYF,TGTGCCAGCAGCAAAAAAGGCCCCGACGACCTCAAGGGAGTCTACGAGCAGTACTTC
TRBV19,-,-,17,TRBJ1-5,CASSMAGLGYSNQPQHF,TGTGCCAGTAGTATGGCCGGGCTGGGGTATAGCAATCAGCCCCAGCATTTT
TRBV6-1,-,-,13,TRBJ2-1,CASSDIGIREQFF,TGTGCCAGCAGTGATATAGGTATAAGGGAGCAGTTCTTC
TRBV7-9,-,-,18,TRBJ1-2,CASSPGGDSRGLSYGYTF,TGTGCCAGCAGCCCCGGGGGGGATTCGCGGGGACTGAGCTATGGCTACACCTTC
TRBV7-8,TRBD2,-,15,TRBJ2-5,CASSPSGGYQETQYF,TGTGCCAGCAGCCCTAGCGGAGGGTACCAAGAGACCCAGTACTTC
TRBV28,-,-,15,TRBJ1-2,CASTGGVGSNYGYTF,TGTGCCAGCACCGGGGGGGTTGGGTCTAACTATGGCTACACCTTC
TRBV7-2,TRBD2,-,15,TRBJ2-7,CASSLDGTSVYEQYF,TGTGCCAGCAGCTTAGATGGGACTAGCGTCTACGAGCAGTACTTC
TRBV6-5,TRBD2,-,14,TRBJ2-1,CASTPSGSGNEQFF,TGTGCCAGCACGCCTAGCGGGAGCGGGAATGAGCAGTTCTTC